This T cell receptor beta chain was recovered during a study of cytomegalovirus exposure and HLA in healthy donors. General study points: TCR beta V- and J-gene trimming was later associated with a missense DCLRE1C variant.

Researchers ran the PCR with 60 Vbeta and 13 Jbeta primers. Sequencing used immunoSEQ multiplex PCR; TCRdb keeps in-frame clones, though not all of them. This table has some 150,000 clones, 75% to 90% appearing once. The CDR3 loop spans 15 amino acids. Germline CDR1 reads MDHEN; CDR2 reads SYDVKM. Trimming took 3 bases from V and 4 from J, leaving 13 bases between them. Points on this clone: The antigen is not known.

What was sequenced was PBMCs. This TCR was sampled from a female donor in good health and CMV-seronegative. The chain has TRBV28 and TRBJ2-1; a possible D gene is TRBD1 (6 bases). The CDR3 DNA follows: TGTGCCAGCAGTTTTCCGGGACACACTTACAATGAGCAGTTCTTC. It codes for CASSFPGHTYNEQFF. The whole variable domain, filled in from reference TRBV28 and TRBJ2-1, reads DVKVTQSSRYLVKRTGEKVFLECVQDMDHENMFWYRQDPGLGLRLIYFSYDVKMKEKGDIPEGYSVSREKKERFSLILESASTNQTSMYLCASSFPGHTYNEQFFGPGTRLTVL.